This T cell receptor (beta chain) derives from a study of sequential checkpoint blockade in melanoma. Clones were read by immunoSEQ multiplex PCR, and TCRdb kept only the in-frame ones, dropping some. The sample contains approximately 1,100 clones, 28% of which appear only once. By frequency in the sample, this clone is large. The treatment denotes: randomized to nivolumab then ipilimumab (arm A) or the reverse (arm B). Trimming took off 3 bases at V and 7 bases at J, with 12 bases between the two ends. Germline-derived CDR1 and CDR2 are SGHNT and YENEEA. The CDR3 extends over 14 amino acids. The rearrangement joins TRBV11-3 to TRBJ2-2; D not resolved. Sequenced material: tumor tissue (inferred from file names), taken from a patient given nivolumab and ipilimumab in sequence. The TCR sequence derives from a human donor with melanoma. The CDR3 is CASSLSKGVGELFF. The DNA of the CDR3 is TGTGCCAGCAGCTTGTCTAAGGGTGTCGGGGAGCTGTTTTTT.